Each of the 24 T cell receptor beta chains below was sequenced from the same sample in a study of control samples from healthy donors and cancer patients. Sequencing used immunoSEQ multiplex PCR; TCRdb keeps in-frame clones, though not all of them. The table includes around 150,000 clones, roughly 94% detected once. The sample was PBMCs. These receptors came from a man aged 60 to 75 with colorectal cancer.

This sequence joins TRBV4-3 and TRBJ2-1; 13 nucleotides match TRBD2. V trimming: 4 bases; J trimming: 9 bases; junction bases outside the gene matches: 9. Germline values: CDR1 LGHNA, CDR2 YSLEER. This CDR3 has 16 residues. The CDR3 DNA is TGCGCCAGCAGCCTCTCAACTAGCGGGGGGGTTACTGAGCAGTTCTTC. Protein product: CASSLSTSGGVTEQFF.

The CDR3 region is CALDRGRGNYGYTF. As DNA, the CDR3 is TGTGCCTTGGACAGGGGGCGAGGGAACTATGGCTACACCTTC. The V gene is TRBV30, the J gene TRBJ1-2, with 11 bases fitting TRBD1. Losses at the gene ends were 7 bases for V and 2 bases for J; bases not matched to a gene: 6. CDR3 length: 14 residues. Germline values: CDR1 GTSNPN, CDR2 SVGIG (reference sequence).

J is TRBJ2-2 and V is TRBV28; D tentatively reads TRBD1 or TRBD2 (5 bases each). Deletions cut 6 bases from V and 11 bases from J, with 13 bases between. Germline CDR1 reads MDHEN; CDR2 reads SYDVKM. The CDR3 covers 12 residues. The CDR3 loop reads CASSNKRGELFF. As DNA, the CDR3 is TGTGCCAGCAGCAATAAACGGGGCGAGCTGTTTTTT.

This chain connects TRBV6-6 to TRBJ2-7, with 9 bases lining up with TRBD1. V lost 6 bases and J lost 6; bases outside the gene matches: 9. From germline, CDR1 is MNHNY and CDR2 SVGAGI (reference sequence). The CDR3 extends over 14 amino acids. This CDR3 reads CASSIGTGSFEQYF. In DNA, the CDR3 is TGTGCCAGCAGCATCGGGACAGGGTCTTTCGAGCAGTACTTC.

The genes are TRBV2 and TRBJ2-3; 12 nucleotides align to TRBD2. The CDR3 consists of 18 residues. J gave up 2 bases and V 6 bases, and 12 bases lay outside the gene matches. Looked up from germline, CDR1 is SNHLY and CDR2 is FYNNEI. In DNA, the CDR3 is TGTGCCAGCAGAGGAGGATTGACTAGCGGGGGTGACACAGATACGCAGTATTTT. The encoded protein is CASRGGLTSGGDTDTQYF.

The chain carries TRBV14 and TRBJ2-2, with 8 bases lining up with TRBD1. Germline V CDR1 and CDR2: SGHDN, FVKESK. The CDR3 totals 17 residues. Unmatched junction bases numbered 7, after V lost 2 bases and J lost 2 bases. Here the CDR3 reads CASSQFTGTGNTGELFF. Written as DNA, the CDR3 is TGTGCCAGCAGCCAATTTACTGGGACAGGAAACACCGGGGAGCTGTTTTTT.

The J gene is TRBJ1-1, the V gene TRBV13; D is possibly TRBD1 (5 bases). Trimming took off 0 bases at V and 3 bases at J, with 14 bases between the two ends. The CDR3 runs to 16 residues. From germline, CDR1 is PRHDT and CDR2 FYEKMQ (reference sequence). As DNA, the CDR3 is TGTGCCAGCAGCTTAGGATGGGGCAGCCCTGACACTGAAGCTTTCTTT. Translated: CASSLGWGSPDTEAFF.

The CDR3 nucleotides read TGTGCCAGCAGCCACCGAGGGGGGGAAGGCTACACCTTC. This translates into CASSHRGGEGYTF. The genes are TRBV3-1 (or the pseudogene TRBV3-2) and TRBJ1-2; weak D call: TRBD1 (6 bases). The germline CDR1 and CDR2 sequences are LGHDT and YNNKEL (reference sequence). Trimming took 3 bases from V and 8 from J, leaving 13 bases between them. The CDR3 is 13 amino acids.

This clone was counted a single time. The CDR3 loop is CARSTDRTTTKYSNQPQHF. In nucleotides, the CDR3 is TGTGCCAGAAGCACGGACAGAACAACTACTAAATATAGCAATCAGCCCCAGCATTTT. This chain connects TRBV5-3 to TRBJ1-5, with D possibly matching TRBD1 (6 bases). TRBV5-3 is flagged as an ORF with uncertain function. The CDR3 consists of 19 residues. Trimming removed 4 bases from V and 0 bases from J, with 23 bases in between.

The chain employs TRBV6-2 or TRBV6-3 and TRBJ1-1; D not certain. The length of the CDR3 is 13 residues. The V end lost 3 bases, the J end lost 5 bases, and 10 bases lay between the germline ends. Germline lookup yields CDR1 MNHEY and CDR2 SVGEGT. The CDR3 bases are TGTGCCAGCAGTTATTACGGAAGAACTGAAGCTTTCTTT. Translating gives CASSYYGRTEAFF.

CDR3 DNA sequence: TGTGCCAGTTCTCAATCGGGGAACACTGAAGCTTTCTTT. It specifies CASSQSGNTEAFF. The V gene is TRBV19, the J gene TRBJ1-1; D ambiguous. The CDR3 has 13 residues. Germline assignment: CDR1 LNHDA and CDR2 SQIVND (reference sequence). V dropped 8 bases and J dropped 1 base, with 11 bases sitting between them.

This chain links TRBV6-5 with TRBJ1-1; D not resolved. Germline V gives CDR1 MNHEY, CDR2 SVGAGI. This CDR3 region has 13 residues. V lost 6 bases and J 0 bases, leaving 8 bases between the germline ends. The CDR3 DNA is TGTGCCAGCAGCCTACAGATGAACACTGAAGCTTTCTTT. Protein sequence: CASSLQMNTEAFF.

The V call is TRBV5-5, the J call TRBJ2-1; D unresolved. The CDR3 extends over 12 amino acids. V was clipped by 2 bases and J by 5 bases, with 5 bases between them. Germline V CDR1 and CDR2: SGHKS, YYEKEE (reference sequence). The CDR3 DNA reads TGTGCCAGCAGCTTCATACACAATGAGCAGTTCTTC. Amino acids: CASSFIHNEQFF.

The gene calls are TRBV6-5 and TRBJ1-2; D gene unclear. Trimming took off 6 bases at V and 0 bases at J, with 14 bases between the two ends. This CDR3 comprises 15 residues. In germline, CDR1 is MNHEY, CDR2 SVGAGI. The CDR3 sequence: CASSPTGEANYGYTF. The CDR3 DNA reads as TGTGCCAGCAGCCCGACGGGAGAAGCTAACTATGGCTACACCTTC.

The sample holds one count of this clone. The V gene is TRBV6-6, the J gene TRBJ1-6; D is unresolved. The CDR3 extends over 14 amino acids. Trimming removed 7 bases at V and 2 bases at J, with 9 bases between. CDR1 MNHNY and CDR2 SVGAGI come from the germline V gene (reference sequence). CDR3 amino acids: CASTAGPYNSPLHF. The CDR3 region has the DNA TGTGCCAGCACCGCGGGTCCCTATAATTCACCCCTCCACTTT.

The chain is built from TRBV7-2 and TRBJ1-1, with 10 bases that match TRBD1. Germline values: CDR1 SGHTA, CDR2 FQGNSA. V lost 4 bases, J lost 6 bases, and 11 bases stayed unmatched. CDR3 length: 16 amino acids. The CDR3 protein is CASSSRGQGLVPEAFF. In nucleotides, the CDR3 is TGTGCCAGCAGCTCTAGGGGACAGGGGCTGGTGCCTGAAGCTTTCTTT. Using reference TRBV7-2 and TRBJ1-1 for the parts outside the CDR3, the full variable domain is GAGVSQSPSNKVTEKGKDVELRCDPISGHTALYWYRQSLGQGLEFLIYFQGNSAPDKSGLPSDRFSAERTGGSVSTLTIQRTQQEDSAVYLCASSSRGQGLVPEAFFGQGTRLTVV.

V usage is TRBV27 and J usage is TRBJ2-1; no clear D gene. This CDR3 is 15 amino acids long. The germline V gene has CDR1 MNHEY and CDR2 SMNVEV (reference sequence). Between the trimmed V and J ends, which lost 3 bases and 2 bases, there was a span of 11 bases. The CDR3, as DNA: TGTGCCAGCAGTTTGATGTTGGGGACCTACAATGAGCAGTTCTTC. Residues: CASSLMLGTYNEQFF.

This sequence joins TRBV21-1 and TRBJ2-3. TRBV21-1 is flagged as a pseudogene. The CDR3 is 12 amino acids. CDR3 nucleotide sequence: TGTGCCAGCAGCAAAGGGGAAGATACGCAGTATTTT. Translation: CASSKGEDTQYF.

V gene TRBV6-5 combines with J gene TRBJ1-2; 8 nucleotides match TRBD1. Germline V CDR1 and CDR2: MNHEY, SVGAGI. This CDR3 spans 12 amino acids. The V and J ends lost 5 bases and 7 bases, in that order; junction bases with no gene match: 3. CDR3 coding DNA: TGTGCCAGCAGTATGACAGGGGCTGGCTACACCTTC. Its translation is CASSMTGAGYTF.

This chain connects TRBV19 to TRBJ1-4; no firm D call. V was cut by 3 bases and J by 2 bases, with 13 bases left in between. The CDR3 length is 16 residues. CDR1 and CDR2 (germline): LNHDA, SQIVND (reference sequence). CDR3 sequence: CASSISGSRTNEKLFF. The CDR3 DNA is TGTGCCAGTAGTATTTCTGGGAGTAGGACTAATGAAAAACTGTTTTTT.

This clone was found a few times. This sequence joins TRBV5-4 and TRBJ1-5, with 8 bases fitting TRBD1. The junction had 3 bases not matched to a gene; V was cut back by 0 bases and J by 7 bases. Germline CDR1 reads SGHNT; CDR2 reads YYREEE (reference sequence). The CDR3 is 14 amino acids. CDR3 sequence (DNA): TGTGCCAGCAGCTTGGCAGGGGGCGGACAGCCCCAGCATTTT. Encoded protein: CASSLAGGGQPQHF. Complete variable domain (other parts from reference TRBV5-4 and TRBJ1-5): ETGVTQSPTHLIKTRGQQVTLRCSSQSGHNTVSWYQQALGQGPQFIFQYYREEENGRGNFPPRFSGLQFPNYSSELNVNALELDDSALYLCASSLAGGGQPQHFGDGTRLSIL.

The gene calls are TRBV11-2 and TRBJ1-2, with unresolved D. V was pared by 3 bases and J by 4 bases, with 9 bases between. The CDR3 has 13 residues. CDR1 is SGHAT, CDR2 FQNNGV, per germline. This chain's CDR3 is CASSFPEFYGYTF. The DNA of the CDR3 is TGTGCCAGCAGCTTCCCCGAATTCTATGGCTACACCTTC. Full variable domain (missing parts from reference TRBV11-2 and TRBJ1-2): EAGVAQSPRYKIIEKRQSVAFWCNPISGHATLYWYQQILGQGPKLLIQFQNNGVVDDSQLPKDRFSAERLKGVDSTLKIQPAKLEDSAVYLCASSFPEFYGYTFGSGTRLTVV.

The chain joins TRBV6-4 to TRBJ1-5; no firm D call. From germline, CDR1 is MRHNA and CDR2 SNTAGT. The ends were cut back, 8 bases at V and 6 bases at J, with 8 bases in the middle. The CDR3 has 11 residues. The CDR3 DNA reads TGTGCCAGCGATAGGCGTCAGCCCCAGCATTTT. This sequence encodes CASDRRQPQHF.

Concerning this clone: Other DNA variants within this sample encode the same CDR3. The chain carries TRBV7-9 and TRBJ1-2; 8 bases line up with TRBD1. This CDR3 is 13 amino acids long. The germline V gene encodes CDR1 SEHNR and CDR2 FQNEAQ (reference sequence). The J segment lost 5 bases and the V segment lost 5 bases, leaving 4 bases of the junction unmatched. The chain's CDR3 is CASSLGQGYGYTF. DNA of the CDR3: TGTGCCAGCAGCCTTGGACAGGGATATGGCTACACCTTC.